The sequence of this TCR beta chain was determined in a study of T cell repertoires in cytomegalovirus infection. Study context: A matching HLA type, together with CMV infection, was signaled by public TCR beta signatures. Points from the study as a whole: Accumulated public TCR beta family frequency recognized individuals carrying CMV together with the relevant HLA. Ex vivo, HLA-C-restricted CMV-specific TCR beta clonotypes prevailed over the rest of the response.

From the reads, TCRdb called clonotypes with MiXCR, one entry per CDR3 protein. The profile shows fewer than 1,000,000 distinct CDR3 sequences, approximately 32% of them singletons. The sample holds many counts of this clonotype. Antigen: not known. This material consisted of cultured CD8+ T cells from PBMCs, taken from culture after CMV antigen stimulation. The receptor comes from a human donor in good health (CMV status not recorded). Some clones in this sample may be carry-over from other donors' samples.

The CDR3 protein is CASREGTGGTEAFF. CDR3 nucleotide sequence: TGTGCCAGCAGAGAAGGGACAGGGGGCACTGAAGCTTTCTTT. The gene calls are TRBV7-2 and TRBJ1-1, with 11 bases aligning to TRBD1. Germline values: CDR1 SGHTA, CDR2 FQGNSA. The CDR3 totals 14 residues. Trimming took 6 bases from V and 4 from J; bases not matched to a gene: 4.